What follows are 28 T cell receptor beta chains derived from one specimen sequenced in a study of cytomegalovirus exposure and HLA in healthy donors. Researchers ran the PCR with 60 Vbeta and 13 Jbeta primers. Assay used: immunoSEQ multiplex PCR; TCRdb lists only in-frame clones, some missing. This table has 110,000 to 150,000 clones, about 64% appearing once. The specimen was PBMCs. Receptor source: a man in his 60s in good health and CMV-seronegative.

This rearrangement joins TRBV7-8 to TRBJ2-5; D is uncertain. Per the germline V gene, CDR1 is SGHVS and CDR2 is FQNEAQ. V shed 1 base and J shed 3 bases, with 12 bases lying between them. The CDR3 runs 15 residues. This CDR3 reads CASSLGGDAEETQYF. The CDR3 DNA follows: TGTGCCAGCAGCTTAGGCGGCGATGCCGAAGAGACCCAGTACTTC.

This chain connects TRBV6-1 to TRBJ2-3; D gene ambiguous. V was cut by 2 bases and J by 6 bases, with 6 bases left in between. CDR1 MNHNS and CDR2 SASEGT come from the germline V gene. This CDR3 is 12 amino acids long. CDR3 in amino acids: CASSERWDTQYF. The CDR3 bases are TGTGCCAGCAGTGAACGGTGGGATACGCAGTATTTT.

The chain uses TRBV14 and TRBJ1-6, with no clear D. The CDR3 runs 14 residues. The V end was cut by 0 bases, the J end by 11 bases, with 11 bases between. Germline V gene sequence: CDR1 SGHDN, CDR2 FVKESK. This chain's CDR3 is CASSQESGITPLHF. The CDR3, as DNA: TGTGCCAGCAGCCAAGAATCCGGGATTACACCCCTCCACTTT.

This clone is a singleton in its sample. The V and J genes are TRBV25-1 and TRBJ1-1, with 7 nucleotides matching TRBD1. With 7 bases clipped from V and 0 bases from J, the junction kept 2 bases outside the gene matches. CDR1 and CDR2 from the germline V gene are MGHDK and SYGVNS. The CDR3 is made up of 13 amino acids. The CDR3 DNA follows: TGTGCCAGCATCGACAGGGTGAACACTGAAGCTTTCTTT. Translated, it gives CASIDRVNTEAFF.

The chain is built from TRBV30 and TRBJ1-1; 8 nucleotides match TRBD1. Germline values: CDR1 GTSNPN, CDR2 SVGIG (reference sequence). The CDR3 length is 14 residues. V lost 3 bases, J lost 1 base, and 4 bases stayed unmatched. CDR3 sequence (DNA): TGTGCCTGGAGCCCTGGGACAGGGAACACTGAAGCTTTCTTT. Its protein product is CAWSPGTGNTEAFF. Full variable domain (remainder filled in from reference TRBV30 and TRBJ1-1): SQTIHQWPATLVQPVGSPLSLECTVEGTSNPNLYWYRQAAGRGLQLLFYSVGIGQISSEVPQNLSASRPQDRQFILSSKKLLLSDSGFYLCAWSPGTGNTEAFFGQGTRLTVV.

This chain connects TRBV6-1 to TRBJ2-7, with 7 bases fitting TRBD1. J gave up 2 bases and V 8 bases, and 9 bases lay outside the gene matches. The germline V gene has CDR1 MNHNS and CDR2 SASEGT. This CDR3 is built from 14 residues. Here the CDR3 reads CASGRLGGPYEQYF. The CDR3 nucleotides are TGTGCCAGCGGGCGTTTAGGGGGCCCCTACGAGCAGTACTTC.

This rearrangement joins TRBV10-3 to TRBJ1-2; the D gene is possibly TRBD1 (6 bases). The germline gives CDR1 ENHRY, CDR2 SYGVKD. V was pared by 11 bases and J by 0 bases, with 19 bases between. The CDR3 is made up of 15 amino acids. Written as DNA, the CDR3 is TGTGCCTCCCGAAGAGGGGGGGACCCTAACTATGGCTACACCTTC. It encodes CASRRGGDPNYGYTF.

V usage is TRBV7-6 and J usage is TRBJ2-7; 8 bases are shared with TRBD1. Germline V gene data show CDR1 as SGHVS and CDR2 as FNYEAQ. The CDR3 totals 16 residues. The trim removed 5 bases at V and 3 bases at J, leaving 12 bases unmatched. The CDR3 here is CASSQVGTGKFYEQYF. Here the CDR3 DNA reads TGTGCCAGCAGCCAGGTGGGGACAGGAAAGTTCTACGAGCAGTACTTC.

This clone was seen a few times. The J gene is TRBJ1-2, the V gene TRBV7-9; tentatively, D is TRBD1 (6 bases). V was pared by 1 base and J by 8 bases, with 17 bases between. This CDR3 is 15 amino acids long. Per germline, CDR1 SEHNR and CDR2 FQNEAQ (reference sequence). The DNA of the CDR3 is TGTGCCAGCAGCTTAGGGGGATCAGGGGACCCCGGCTACACCTTC. It yields the protein CASSLGGSGDPGYTF.

The chain couples TRBV6-1 to TRBJ2-1; possibly TRBD2 for D (5 bases). V was trimmed by 2 bases and J by 3 bases, leaving 5 bases between them. Germline V CDR1 and CDR2: MNHNS, SASEGT. The CDR3 has 13 amino acids. CDR3 amino acids: CASSERDYNEQFF. CDR3 DNA sequence: TGTGCCAGCAGTGAACGGGACTACAATGAGCAGTTCTTC.

The rearrangement links TRBV18 to TRBJ2-7; possibly TRBD2 for D (6 bases). The CDR3 loop spans 15 amino acids. The germline V and J ends were trimmed by 2 bases and 3 bases, with 14 bases remaining between them. Germline lookup yields CDR1 KGHSH and CDR2 LQKENI. CDR3 loop: CASSPSSDLSYEQYF. The DNA of the CDR3 is TGTGCCAGCTCACCATCTAGCGATCTGAGCTACGAGCAGTACTTC.

About this clone: Relative to the germline gene, one junction end is altered; a read error may explain this. The chain carries TRBV5-3 and TRBJ1-5, with TRBD1 as a possible D gene (6 bases). TRBV5-3 is designated an ORF whose function remains uncertain. This CDR3 region has 16 residues. The CDR3 is CARSLADSYSNQSQHF. CDR3 in DNA: TGTGCCAGAAGCTTGGCGGACAGCTATAGCAATCAGTCCCAGCATTTT.

V and J are TRBV19 and TRBJ1-4; no reliable D call. The CDR3 is 14 residues long. In germline, CDR1 is LNHDA, CDR2 SQIVND (reference sequence). V was trimmed by 6 bases and J by 3 bases, leaving 11 bases between them. The CDR3 DNA reads TGTGCCAGTAGCCGGTTCCGGGCTAATGAAAAACTGTTTTTT. It yields the protein CASSRFRANEKLFF.

This clone was found once. The chain carries TRBV4-2 and TRBJ2-7; 10 positions match TRBD2. CDR1 and CDR2 (germline): LGHNA, YNFKEQ. The CDR3 contains 15 residues. With V trimmed by 3 bases and J by 5 bases, 7 bases remained unmatched. The CDR3: CASSQLLAGVNEQYF. The CDR3 coding sequence is TGTGCCAGCAGCCAGCTGCTAGCGGGAGTAAACGAGCAGTACTTC.

About this clone itself: A junction end diverges from the germline sequence, so it may reflect a read error. V and J are TRBV6-5 and TRBJ1-2; a possible D gene is TRBD1 (6 bases). CDR1 and CDR2 from the germline V gene are MNHEY and SVGAGI. The CDR3 consists of 11 residues. The CDR3 coding sequence is TGTGCCAGCAGTTACGGGCAGGGGCGACAGTTC. This gives the protein CASSYGQGRQF.

The gene calls are TRBV18 and TRBJ1-4, with D perhaps matching TRBD1 (5 bases). The CDR3 contains 15 residues. Germline lookup yields CDR1 KGHSH and CDR2 LQKENI. The ends were cut back, 4 bases at V and 8 bases at J, with 17 bases in the middle. The CDR3, as DNA: TGTGCCAGCTCACGCTCCGCGGGGGATCAGGAAAAACTGTTTTTT. Its protein is CASSRSAGDQEKLFF.

In its sample, this clone was seen once. The chain employs TRBV11-3 and TRBJ2-1; 8 nucleotides agree with TRBD2. The CDR3 sequence is 16 residues long. J lost 12 bases, V lost 3 bases, and 16 bases had no gene match. Germline CDR1 is SGHNT and CDR2 is YENEEA. CDR3 DNA sequence: TGTGCCAGCAGCTTGGGCCCAGCGGGAGCCCGAGGGGGGCAGTTCTTC. This translates into CASSLGPAGARGGQFF.

The rearrangement links TRBV6-1 to TRBJ2-5; D gene unclear. The end of the DNA fits TRBJ2-7 better, so the J call may be wrong. CDR1 and CDR2 (germline): MNHNS, SASEGT. This CDR3 contains 12 residues. The CDR3 spells CASTQASYEQYF. CDR3 in DNA: TGTGCCAGCACGCAGGCCTCCTACGAGCAGTACTTC.

This clone was picked up one time. CDR3 DNA sequence: TGCGCCAGCAGCTTGGACTACCTCAATGAGCAGTTCTTC. This sequence encodes CASSLDYLNEQFF. V is TRBV5-1 and J is TRBJ2-1; D remains unclear. V was pared by 0 bases and J by 6 bases, with 7 bases between. CDR1 SGHRS and CDR2 YFSETQ come from the germline V gene. This CDR3 is 13 amino acids long.

The chain combines TRBV19 with TRBJ2-1; 9 bases are a match to TRBD2. After removal of 4 bases from V and 5 bases from J, the junction contained 3 bases not matched to a gene. Germline values: CDR1 LNHDA, CDR2 SQIVND (reference sequence). CDR3 length: 14 amino acids. The CDR3 DNA sequence: TGTGCCAGTAGTACTAGCGGGATCGACAATGAGCAGTTCTTC. This codes for CASSTSGIDNEQFF.

The rearrangement uses TRBV15 and TRBJ2-2; D gene uncertain. Deletions cut 3 bases from V and 4 bases from J, with 15 bases between. CDR1 LNHNV and CDR2 YYDKDF come from the germline V gene (reference sequence). CDR3 length: 16 amino acids. CDR3 loop: CATSSGSVRSTGELFF. The CDR3 region has the DNA TGTGCCACCAGCAGCGGCTCAGTCCGGAGCACCGGGGAGCTGTTTTTT.

This clone was found a few times. The chain carries TRBV29-1 and TRBJ1-4, with D perhaps TRBD1 (5 bases). V lost 0 bases to trimming and J lost 7 bases, with 9 bases between them. Germline CDR1 and CDR2: SQVTM and ANQGSEA. This CDR3 is 13 amino acids long. CDR3 sequence reads: CSVEDSRGEKLFF. In nucleotides, the CDR3 is TGCAGCGTTGAAGACAGTAGGGGTGAAAAACTGTTTTTT.

The chain employs TRBV21-1 and TRBJ2-3; the table calls TRBD2, which could not be checked here. TRBV21-1 constitutes a pseudogene. The CDR3 sequence is 16 residues long. The CDR3 bases are TGTGCCAGCAGCAGGGAAGCGGCGGGAAGCACAGATACGCAGTATTTT. It specifies CASSREAAGSTDTQYF.

The chain links TRBV19 to TRBJ2-1, with 8 bases identical to TRBD2. V gave up 4 bases and J gave up 9 bases; unmatched junction bases: 8. Germline loops: CDR1 LNHDA, CDR2 SQIVND (reference sequence). The CDR3 length is 14 residues. The CDR3: CASSTRLASGEQFF. CDR3 nucleotides: TGTGCCAGTAGTACCCGACTAGCGAGTGGTGAGCAGTTCTTC.

J is TRBJ1-2 and V is TRBV10-3; 7 nucleotides line up with TRBD1. Trimming cost V 4 bases and J 2 bases; bases outside gene matches: 7. CDR1 is ENHRY, CDR2 SYGVKD, per germline. The CDR3 length is 15 residues. The CDR3 region is CAISGQGGRNYGYTF. As DNA, the CDR3 is TGTGCCATCAGTGGGCAGGGGGGTCGGAACTATGGCTACACCTTC.

This clone came up once. The chain links TRBV30 to TRBJ2-5; weak D call: TRBD1 (6 bases). V gave up 2 bases and J gave up 9 bases, with 25 bases separating them. Germline V gene data show CDR1 as GTSNPN and CDR2 as SVGIG (reference sequence). The CDR3 is 16 residues long. Here the CDR3 reads CAWSTGHSGAAGAQYF. As DNA, the CDR3 is TGTGCCTGGAGTACGGGGCATTCAGGGGCTGCTGGGGCCCAGTACTTC.

The J gene is TRBJ2-3, the V gene TRBV14; 8 bases align to TRBD2. CDR1 and CDR2 from the germline V gene are SGHDN and FVKESK. V shed 0 bases, J shed 3 bases, and the junction held 5 bases outside the gene matches. The CDR3 is made up of 16 amino acids. CDR3 bases: TGTGCCAGCAGCCAAGACCCTCGGGGGGGGACAGATACGCAGTATTTT. Translating it yields CASSQDPRGGTDTQYF.

The chain is built from TRBV5-4 and TRBJ2-3; a weak D match, TRBD1 (5 bases). Trimming cost V 0 bases and J 6 bases, with 8 bases left between them. This CDR3 is built from 13 residues. Germline assignment: CDR1 SGHNT and CDR2 YYREEE (reference sequence). This chain's CDR3 is CASSLAAGDTQYF. The CDR3 region has the DNA TGTGCCAGCAGCTTGGCGGCAGGGGATACGCAGTATTTT. The full variable domain, its missing parts supplied by reference TRBV5-4 and TRBJ2-3, is ETGVTQSPTHLIKTRGQQVTLRCSSQSGHNTVSWYQQALGQGPQFIFQYYREEENGRGNFPPRFSGLQFPNYSSELNVNALELDDSALYLCASSLAAGDTQYFGPGTRLTVL.